The T cell receptor (beta chain) under discussion was sequenced for a study of a mutant IDH1 vaccine in newly diagnosed glioma. Background on the study: There were eight vaccinations for patients, given in weeks 1, 3, 5, 7, 11, 15, 19 and 23. The study started vaccination 4-6 weeks after radiotherapy alone, or with temozolomide cycles.

TCRdb's copy holds only in-frame clones and misses some; the assay was immunoSEQ multiplex PCR. Of roughly 40,000 clones listed, approximately 90% are singletons. Study findings and constraints: Apparently, pseudoprogression bore no relation to changes among the top peripheral T cell clonotypes.

The sample's time point: week 5, during vaccination. Topical imiquimod was applied with each vaccine dose, which held 300 ug of mutant IDH1 20-mer peptide. The study enrolled donors with new WHO grade 3 or 4 IDH1-mutant, ATRX-lost astrocytomas. Germline V lookup: CDR1 ENHRY, CDR2 SYGVKD. Trimming removed 1 base at V and 10 bases at J, with 10 bases between. CDR3 length equals 12 residues. With regard to this clone: The antigen remains unidentified.

This receptor was obtained from a man between 45 and 60 years old with glioma. This chain uses TRBV10-3 with TRBJ1-1; maybe TRBD1 (5 bases). Sequenced here: PBMCs, sampled from a glioma patient whose treatment included an IDH1 peptide vaccine. The chain's CDR3 is CAISELDSSAFF. The CDR3 DNA is TGTGCCATCAGTGAGTTAGACAGTTCAGCTTTCTTT.